A selection of T cell receptor beta chains follows, all from one sample in a study of blood T cell repertoires in COVID-19. Some clones are missing from TCRdb's copy, which holds only in-frame ones; the method was immunoSEQ multiplex PCR. The table has 95,000 to 150,000 clones, around 91% seen once; the top ten hold under 4.5%. The sequenced sample was peripheral blood. The receptors come from a woman aged 60-75 years with COVID-19, enrolled during active disease. The CDR3 runs from the conserved cysteine through the conserved F or W. The D gene is left open where the match is weak. For some rows the clone size is stated as once, few or many, or as a class when expanded; others skip it.

clone_size d_call j_call v_call cdr3_aa cdr3_nt
NA TRBD2 TRBJ2-1 TRBV10-3 CAISGGTSPGSYNEQFF TGTGCCATCAGTGGGGGGACTAGCCCTGGGTCCTACAATGAGCAGTTCTTC
NA TRBD1 TRBJ2-1 TRBV27 CASSLTSGTGYNEQFF TGTGCCAGCAGTTTAACATCCGGGACAGGCTACAATGAGCAGTTCTTC
NA NA TRBJ1-4 TRBV12-3/TRBV12-4 CASQNEKLFF TGTGCCAGTCAAAATGAAAAACTGTTTTTT
few NA TRBJ1-6 TRBV25-1 CASSFQNNSPLHF TGTGCCAGCAGTTTTCAAAATAATTCACCCCTCCACTTT
few NA TRBJ1-5 TRBV7-2 CASSLTFGNQPQHF TGTGCCAGCAGCTTGACCTTCGGGAATCAGCCCCAGCATTTT
NA NA TRBJ1-4 TRBV3-1/TRBV3-2 CASSQDAGRLFF TGTGCCAGCAGCCAAGATGCGGGACGACTGTTTTTT
NA NA TRBJ1-2 TRBV11-2 CASSLSGQKYGYTF TGTGCCAGCAGCCTGTCAGGACAGAAATATGGCTACACCTTC
NA NA TRBJ2-3 TRBV4-3 CASSQDTGVGTDTQYF TGCGCCAGCAGCCAAGACACCGGGGTAGGCACAGATACGCAGTATTTT
NA NA TRBJ2-3 TRBV4-1 CASSQGAFNTDTQYF TGCGCCAGCAGCCAAGGGGCTTTTAACACAGATACGCAGTATTTT
NA NA TRBJ2-3 TRBV3-1/TRBV3-2 CASSPFGGQRDTQYF TGTGCCAGCAGCCCTTTCGGGGGGCAGAGAGATACGCAGTATTTT
NA TRBD1 TRBJ1-4 TRBV6-5 CASRPTGFNEKLFF TGTGCCAGCAGACCGACAGGGTTTAATGAAAAACTGTTTTTT
NA NA TRBJ1-1 TRBV9 CASSVGTQQGRAFF TGTGCCAGCAGCGTAGGAACACAACAGGGTCGGGCTTTCTTT
few TRBD1 TRBJ1-1 TRBV7-2 CASSLARGRTEAFF TGTGCCAGCAGCTTAGCCAGGGGGCGAACTGAAGCTTTCTTT
NA NA TRBJ1-3 TRBV19 CASSIGQFSGNTIYF TGTGCCAGTAGTATAGGACAGTTCTCTGGAAACACCATATATTTT
NA NA TRBJ2-6 TRBV7-3 CASSLTVNSGANVLTF TGTGCCAGCAGCTTAACTGTCAACTCTGGGGCCAACGTCCTGACTTTC
NA NA TRBJ2-3 TRBV7-2 CASSLHSTDTQYF TGTGCCAGCAGCTTACATAGCACAGATACGCAGTATTTT
NA NA TRBJ1-1 TRBV6-2/TRBV6-3 CASSYSMETEAFF TGTGCCAGCAGTTACTCGATGGAGACTGAAGCTTTCTTT
NA TRBD2 TRBJ2-7 TRBV20-1 CSARRAGEQYF TGCAGTGCTAGAAGAGCGGGAGAGCAGTACTTC
once NA TRBJ1-2 TRBV4-2 CASSQVELPHYGYTF TGTGCCAGCAGCCAAGTGGAGTTACCGCACTATGGCTACACCTTC
NA TRBD2 TRBJ2-1 TRBV7-3 CASSPIAGGPTYNEQFF TGTGCCAGCAGCCCAATAGCGGGGGGGCCTACCTACAATGAGCAGTTCTTC
NA TRBD2 TRBJ2-1 TRBV9 CASSAPLAGGTYNEQFF TGTGCCAGCAGCGCTCCACTAGCGGGGGGAACCTACAATGAGCAGTTCTTC
NA NA TRBJ1-1 TRBV10-3 CAISESGRGGNTEAFF TGTGCCATCAGTGAGTCGGGTCGGGGGGGGAACACTGAAGCTTTCTTT
NA TRBD2 TRBJ2-5 TRBV19 CASSKGLAETQYF TGTGCCAGTAGCAAGGGACTAGCAGAGACCCAGTACTTC
once NA TRBJ1-1 TRBV9 CASSVAGLNTEAFF TGTGCCAGCAGCGTAGCTGGGCTGAACACTGAAGCTTTCTTT
NA NA TRBJ1-2 TRBV6-6 CASSYLQGNYGYTF TGTGCCAGCAGTTACTTACAGGGAAACTATGGCTACACCTTC
NA TRBD2 TRBJ2-5 TRBV7-2 CASSLGGLAGRETQYF TGTGCCAGCAGCTTAGGTGGCCTAGCGGGGAGGGAGACCCAGTACTTC
NA NA TRBJ1-4 TRBV7-2 CASSLSLVLYEKLFF TGTGCCAGCAGCTTATCCCTTGTACTTTATGAAAAACTGTTTTTT